A single sample is the source of the 14 T cell receptor beta chains below, sequenced in a study of blood T cell repertoires in COVID-19. Here immunoSEQ multiplex PCR was the method, and the copy in TCRdb shows in-frame clones only, minus some. The data contain some 25,000 clones, 81% of them singletons. Sequenced: peripheral blood. Receptor source: a man in his forties or fifties with active or convalescent COVID-19.

CDR3 sequence (DNA): TGTGCCAGCAGCCCAGCCGGGACAGGGGAAAATGAGCAGTTCTTC. Encoded protein: CASSPAGTGENEQFF. The chain links TRBV11-2 to TRBJ2-1; 10 bases match TRBD1. After removal of 5 bases from V and 7 bases from J, the junction contained 8 bases not matched to a gene. The CDR3 is 15 amino acids. Germline loops: CDR1 SGHAT, CDR2 FQNNGV. Full variable domain (remainder filled in from reference TRBV11-2 and TRBJ2-1): EAGVAQSPRYKIIEKRQSVAFWCNPISGHATLYWYQQILGQGPKLLIQFQNNGVVDDSQLPKDRFSAERLKGVDSTLKIQPAKLEDSAVYLCASSPAGTGENEQFFGPGTRLTVL.

This clone showed up just a few times. This chain links TRBV23-1 with TRBJ1-5; 7 bases align to TRBD1. TRBV23-1 is identified as an open reading frame with a role that is uncertain. With 4 bases clipped from V and 4 bases from J, the junction kept 10 bases outside the gene matches. The CDR3 has 16 amino acids. The DNA for the CDR3 is TGCGCCAGCAGTCGTGTAGCCACGGGACAGAATCAGCCCCAGCATTTT. Protein: CASSRVATGQNQPQHF.

Regarding this clone: One junction end disagrees with the germline gene, perhaps due to a read error. The chain couples TRBV11-3 to TRBJ2-2, with TRBD2 matching over 13 bases. Germline lookup yields CDR1 SGHNT and CDR2 YENEEA. The CDR3 runs 16 residues. CDR3 protein: CASSLGLAGNIGELFF. CDR3 DNA: TGTGCCAGCAGCCTGGGACTAGCGGGGAACATCGGGGAGCTGTTTTTT.

This clone was recorded a few times. V usage is TRBV29-1 and J usage is TRBJ1-1; D is unresolved. CDR1 is SQVTM and CDR2 is ANQGSEA in the germline V gene. V was shortened by 4 bases and J by 3 bases, with 9 bases between the two germline ends. The CDR3 is 12 amino acids. CDR3 amino acids: CSVVPGDTEAFF. As DNA, the CDR3 is TGCAGCGTTGTCCCGGGAGACACTGAAGCTTTCTTT.

The chain employs TRBV6-5 and TRBJ1-6; D is perhaps TRBD1 (6 bases). The CDR3 has 13 residues. V dropped 7 bases and J dropped 9 bases, with 13 bases sitting between them. Looked up from germline, CDR1 is MNHEY and CDR2 is SVGAGI. For the CDR3, the DNA is TGTGCCAGCAATGGGCAGGGGTCTTCACCCCTCCACTTT. It translates to CASNGQGSSPLHF.

This clone was observed a handful of times. No DNA is shown, since the ends of the CDR3 on it are uncertain; the CDR3 is the one TCRdb lists. This chain connects TRBV12-1 to TRBJ1-2; the table calls TRBD1, which could not be checked here. TRBV12-1 has pseudogene status. The CDR3 is 14 amino acids in total, end residues counted. This chain's CDR3 is CASSFGQGNNGYTF.

In DNA, the CDR3 is TGTGCCAGCAGTTTAACCCACAGGGCCCCCTATGGCTACACCTTC. Translating gives CASSLTHRAPYGYTF. The chain joins TRBV27 to TRBJ1-2; D perhaps matches TRBD1 (6 bases). Germline CDR1 reads MNHEY; CDR2 reads SMNVEV (reference sequence). The germline V and J ends were trimmed by 2 bases and 4 bases, with 14 bases remaining between them. This CDR3 region has 15 residues.

The rearrangement joins TRBV5-1 to TRBJ2-7, with 8 bases identical to TRBD2. Germline values: CDR1 SGHRS, CDR2 YFSETQ. The CDR3 sequence is 16 residues long. Unmatched junction bases numbered 10, after V lost 4 bases and J lost 1 base. CDR3: CASSGWMRGRSYEQYF. For the CDR3, the DNA is TGCGCCAGCAGCGGGTGGATGCGCGGGAGGTCCTACGAGCAGTACTTC.

This clone showed up just a few times. V and J are TRBV12-3 or TRBV12-4 and TRBJ1-2; 7 positions agree with TRBD1. V gave up 7 bases and J gave up 4 bases; unmatched junction bases: 6. The CDR3 is 13 residues long. The CDR3 region is CASTPGGLYGYTF. DNA of the CDR3: TGTGCCAGCACCCCAGGGGGTCTCTATGGCTACACCTTC.

This clone was seen more than once but under ten times. This chain connects TRBV5-1 to TRBJ2-7; D perhaps matches TRBD2 (5 bases). Trimming removed 0 bases at V and 5 bases at J, with 15 bases between. Per germline, CDR1 SGHRS and CDR2 YFSETQ. The CDR3 is 15 residues long. In nucleotides, the CDR3 is TGCGCCAGCAGCTTGGCCTTGGTGGGGAGTCACGAGCAGTACTTC. The encoded protein is CASSLALVGSHEQYF.

This chain joins TRBV7-9 and TRBJ2-7; the D gene is possibly TRBD1 (5 bases). The CDR3 extends over 13 amino acids. Germline loops: CDR1 SEHNR, CDR2 FQNEAQ (reference sequence). Trimming removed 5 bases at V and 0 bases at J, with 8 bases between. DNA of the CDR3: TGTGCCAGCAGCCCCGACAGCTCCTACGAGCAGTACTTC. Protein: CASSPDSSYEQYF.

This chain links TRBV27 with TRBJ2-3; tentative D call: TRBD2 (5 bases). Germline V gene lookup returns CDR1 MNHEY and CDR2 SMNVEV (reference sequence). V was trimmed by 4 bases and J by 8 bases, leaving 22 bases between them. The CDR3 has 16 amino acids. CDR3 sequence: CASSSPTSSSSGTQYF. CDR3 in DNA: TGTGCCAGCAGTTCCCCGACGTCTAGCTCGTCTGGTACGCAGTATTTT.

The genes are TRBV7-9 and TRBJ2-1; D perhaps matches TRBD2 (6 bases). The germline gives CDR1 SEHNR, CDR2 FQNEAQ (reference sequence). V lost 4 bases and J 6 bases, leaving 16 bases between the germline ends. The CDR3 loop spans 15 amino acids. CDR3 region: CASSSPPAAGNEQFF. DNA for the CDR3: TGTGCCAGCAGCTCCCCGCCCGCAGCGGGCAATGAGCAGTTCTTC.

The V and J genes are TRBV28 and TRBJ2-1; a weak D match, TRBD2 (5 bases). This CDR3 is 12 amino acids long. V was shortened by 6 bases and J by 11 bases, with 14 bases between the two germline ends. Germline CDR1 reads MDHEN; CDR2 reads SYDVKM. The CDR3 bases are TGTGCCAGCAGCCGGACTGACCAAAAGCAGTTCTTC. Amino acid sequence: CASSRTDQKQFF.